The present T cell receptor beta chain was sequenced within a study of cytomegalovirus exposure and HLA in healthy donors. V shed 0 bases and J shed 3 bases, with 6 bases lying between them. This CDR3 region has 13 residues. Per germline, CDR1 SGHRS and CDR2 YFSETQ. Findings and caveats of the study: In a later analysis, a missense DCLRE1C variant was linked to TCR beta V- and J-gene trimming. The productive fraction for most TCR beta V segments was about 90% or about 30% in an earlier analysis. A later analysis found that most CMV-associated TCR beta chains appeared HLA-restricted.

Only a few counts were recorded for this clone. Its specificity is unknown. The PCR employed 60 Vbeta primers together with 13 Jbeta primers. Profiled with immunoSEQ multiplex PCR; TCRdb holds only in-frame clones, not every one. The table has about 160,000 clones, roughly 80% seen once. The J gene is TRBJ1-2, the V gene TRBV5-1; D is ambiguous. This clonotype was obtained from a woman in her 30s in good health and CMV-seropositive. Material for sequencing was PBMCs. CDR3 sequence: CASSLAGYYGYTF. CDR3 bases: TGCGCCAGCAGCTTGGCGGGGTACTATGGCTACACCTTC.